The rows below give T cell receptor beta chains drawn from one sample of a study of blood T cell repertoires in COVID-19. Profiled with immunoSEQ multiplex PCR; TCRdb holds only in-frame clones, not every one. The sample lists hundreds of thousands of clones, roughly 86% seen once, with around 2.1% in the top ten. Sequencing used PBMCs or T cells enriched from blood (not recorded which). Receptor source: a woman aged 40 to 55 with acute COVID-19. Both conserved end residues are part of each CDR3. Not every row has a clone size; where given, it reads once, few, many or a size class.

j_gene | abundance | v_gene | CDR3aa
TRBJ1-1 | - | TRBV15 | CATSKDGVNTEAFF
TRBJ1-1 | - | TRBV2 | CASSVGGGADTEAFF
TRBJ2-7 | - | TRBV10-3 | CAISESGLAYEQYF
TRBJ1-3 | - | TRBV5-1 | CASSSRGGTTLSGNTIYF
TRBJ2-3 | - | TRBV21-1 | CASCSGGDTDTQYF
TRBJ2-2 | - | TRBV6-5 | CASRGQGRNTGELFF
TRBJ1-2 | - | TRBV6-2/TRBV6-3 | CASSSPDRAPPPDYGYTF
TRBJ2-1 | - | TRBV7-2 | CASSPDRVYNEQFF
TRBJ2-2 | - | TRBV5-1 | CASSLLAGRAGELFF
TRBJ2-3 | - | TRBV2 | CASEPGLLRTDTQYF
TRBJ2-5 | - | TRBV7-2 | CASSLGPGGFETQYF
TRBJ2-7 | - | TRBV18 | CASSPSGSAYEQYF
TRBJ1-3 | - | TRBV6-5 | CASIPQVSGNTIYF
TRBJ1-5 | - | TRBV27 | CASSSPIGAQHF
TRBJ1-1 | - | TRBV2 | CASSDRGVNTEAFF
TRBJ1-5 | - | TRBV11-2 | CASSSGFSNQPQHF
TRBJ1-5 | - | TRBV5-1 | CASSLVAPQGSQPQHF
TRBJ2-7 | few | TRBV6-5 | CASSYRTGSYEQYF
TRBJ1-4 | - | TRBV18 | CASSPSGIEKLFF
TRBJ2-6 | once | TRBV4-1 | CASSPPGAGANVLTF
TRBJ2-3 | - | TRBV6-5 | CASSYLQKGTQYF
TRBJ2-3 | - | TRBV3-1/TRBV3-2 | CASSQDFAGGSNTQYF
TRBJ1-2 | - | TRBV7-8 | CASTLQGNYGYTF
TRBJ1-2 | once | TRBV5-4 | CASSLLGQGIYGYTF
TRBJ1-1 | - | TRBV4-2 | CASSQAQQLNTEAFF
TRBJ1-1 | - | TRBV3-1/TRBV3-2 | CASSNRDSEPEAFF
TRBJ2-6 | - | TRBV7-8 | CASSLVVRGSGANVLTF
TRBJ2-2 | once | TRBV25-1 | CASRGTGGPGELFF
TRBJ1-4 | - | TRBV24-1 | CATSDGRTGDKLFF
TRBJ2-5 | - | TRBV3-1/TRBV3-2 | CASSQDLAGVQRGETQYF
TRBJ2-4 | - | TRBV24-1 | CATSDGGAGLGNIQYF
TRBJ1-5 | - | TRBV18 | CASSLQGADQPQHF
TRBJ1-2 | - | TRBV15 | CATSRDMTGAHGYTF
TRBJ1-2 | - | TRBV3-1/TRBV3-2 | CASSTRGVDYGYTF
TRBJ1-1 | - | TRBV4-1 | CASSQTGGRGTEAFF
TRBJ1-1 | - | TRBV5-6 | CASSLGAADRGRAFF
TRBJ1-5 | - | TRBV27 | CASSLSGSSNQPQHF
TRBJ2-5 | - | TRBV6-6 | CASSPGRLLAGGETQYF
TRBJ2-1 | once | TRBV11-3 | CASSLLGVYNEQFF
TRBJ2-3 | - | TRBV5-1 | CASSLDLAGGPVTDTQYF
TRBJ1-2 | - | TRBV7-2 | CASSPGQGPYGYTF
TRBJ2-1 | once | TRBV25-1 | CASTASGGAFEQFF
TRBJ1-6 | - | TRBV14 | CASSQVRGGNSPLHF
TRBJ2-2 | - | TRBV7-7 | CASSPRTSGGTNTGELFF
TRBJ2-7 | once | TRBV2 | CASSPGYEQYF
TRBJ1-6 | - | TRBV7-2 | CASSLAGPQGARGSPLHF
TRBJ1-1 | - | TRBV18 | CASSPPVGSGAFF
TRBJ1-5 | - | TRBV6-1 | CASSEWTEVAPQHF
TRBJ2-3 | - | TRBV27 | CASSLYATATATDTQYF
TRBJ1-2 | - | TRBV11-2 | CASSLGFGSDGYTF
TRBJ1-2 | - | TRBV7-9 | CASSFADRGSYGYTF
TRBJ1-2 | - | TRBV7-9 | CASSLNHDTDRTRGYTF
TRBJ1-6 | - | TRBV4-1 | CASSQAPGNNSPLHF
TRBJ1-2 | - | TRBV30 | CAWSPTGQRSGYTF
TRBJ1-4 | - | TRBV6-1 | CASSESGVFEKLFF
TRBJ1-3 | few | TRBV19 | CASSSPQEGGRGNTIYF
TRBJ2-5 | once | TRBV4-1 | CASSQEVGLAGVETQYF
TRBJ2-1 | - | TRBV5-4 | CASSLVGRAHNEQFF
TRBJ2-7 | - | TRBV19 | CASSMTGGSYEQYF